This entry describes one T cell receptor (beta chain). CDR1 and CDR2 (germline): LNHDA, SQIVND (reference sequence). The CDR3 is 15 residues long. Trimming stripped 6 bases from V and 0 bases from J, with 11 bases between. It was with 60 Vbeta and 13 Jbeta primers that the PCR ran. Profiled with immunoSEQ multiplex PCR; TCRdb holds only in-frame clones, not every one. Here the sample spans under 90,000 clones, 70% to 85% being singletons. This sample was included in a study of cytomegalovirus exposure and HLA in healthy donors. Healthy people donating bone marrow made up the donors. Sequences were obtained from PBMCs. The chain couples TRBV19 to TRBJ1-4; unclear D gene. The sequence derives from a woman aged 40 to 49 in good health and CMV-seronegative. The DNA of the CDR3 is TGTGCCAGTAGGAGAGAGGCTGCAACTAATGAAAAACTGTTTTTT. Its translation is CASRREAATNEKLFF.